The entry below describes one T cell receptor beta chain. Its cognate antigen is unknown. Sequencing was performed with immunoSEQ multiplex PCR; in TCRdb, only in-frame clones are kept and a portion is missing. The repertoire holds around 150,000 clones, with roughly 94% as singletons. The data belong to a study of T cell responses to AZD1222 COVID-19 vaccine. Whole-study results and caveats: Baseline seropositivity occurred in only 5 to 7 AZD1222 recipients. Repertoire samples came only from after the peak T cell response.

Germline CDR1 reads ENHRY; CDR2 reads SYGVKD. CDR3 length: 12 amino acids. The J segment lost 8 bases and the V segment lost 4 bases, leaving 3 bases of the junction unmatched. The sequencing here drew on peripheral blood, taken on day 0 of AZD1222 vaccination. This receptor was identified in an adult in good health. The chain links TRBV10-3 to TRBJ1-2, with 8 bases identical to TRBD1. DNA of the CDR3: TGTGCCATCAGTGGGACAGGGCCCGGCTACACCTTC. The encoded protein is CAISGTGPGYTF.